This record concerns one T cell receptor beta chain sequence. This sample stems from a study of blood T cell repertoires in COVID-19. Study context: Acute and convalescent COVID-19 samples came from the United States, Italy and Spain. PBMCs, B-cell-depleted T cells, or T cells provided the cDNA or gDNA that made up the material.

The CDR3 consists of 13 residues. The ends were cut back, 0 bases at V and 5 bases at J, with 5 bases in the middle. CDR1 is MNHEY and CDR2 is SVGAGI in the germline V gene. Original handling: Estimation of nucleated cell counts relied on the amplification of reference gene primers. TCRdb's table, derived via immunoSEQ multiplex PCR, lists solely in-frame clones and lacks some. V and J calls plus clone size are reproduced from that table; the DNA served to infer D and trimming. The table lists some 150,000 clones, roughly 86% of them singletons, with under 8.5% in the top ten. The sequence was collected from a man aged 40-49 years who had recovered from COVID-19. J is TRBJ2-1 and V is TRBV6-5, with a weak D call TRBD2 (5 bases). Sequencing was carried out using peripheral blood. CDR3 nucleotides: TGTGCCAGCAGTTACTCGGAGGACAATGAGCAGTTCTTC. Translated: CASSYSEDNEQFF.